This entry lists 22 T cell receptor beta chains sequenced from one sample in a study of control samples from healthy donors and cancer patients. The protocol was immunoSEQ multiplex PCR, while the TCRdb copy is restricted to in-frame clones and leaves out a portion. Among fewer than 500,000 clones listed, 80% to 95% were seen once. The sequencing input was PBMCs. The receptors originated from a man in his forties with head and neck cancer.

V is TRBV7-2 and J is TRBJ1-1; the D is unclear. Germline-derived CDR1 and CDR2 are SGHTA and FQGNSA. Trimming removed 2 bases at V and 2 bases at J, with 9 bases between. This CDR3 is built from 14 residues. CDR3 loop: CASSLSLRNTEAFF. The CDR3 nucleotides are TGTGCCAGCAGCTTAAGTCTGCGAAACACTGAAGCTTTCTTT. The whole variable domain, filled in from reference TRBV7-2 and TRBJ1-1, reads GAGVSQSPSNKVTEKGKDVELRCDPISGHTALYWYRQSLGQGLEFLIYFQGNSAPDKSGLPSDRFSAERTGGSVSTLTIQRTQQEDSAVYLCASSLSLRNTEAFFGQGTRLTVV.

CDR3 nucleotides: TGTGCCAGCAGTCCTGGACTAGCCCTAGACCCTACGGAGCAGTACTTC. It specifies CASSPGLALDPTEQYF. The rearrangement links TRBV28 to TRBJ2-7; TRBD2 matches 8 bases. Germline CDR1 and CDR2: MDHEN and SYDVKM. This CDR3 region has 16 residues. The V and J ends lost 5 bases and 7 bases, in that order; junction bases with no gene match: 16.

About this clone itself: The sample has other DNA sequences that encode this CDR3 too. The chain is built from TRBV7-3 and TRBJ1-3; the D is unclear. Germline V gene sequence: CDR1 SGHTA, CDR2 FQGTGA. Trimming removed 1 base from V and 4 bases from J, with 5 bases in between. The CDR3 consists of 13 residues. The CDR3 loop is CASSLNSGNTIYF. Written as DNA, the CDR3 is TGTGCCAGCAGCTTAAACAGCGGAAACACCATATATTTT. Complete variable domain (other parts from reference TRBV7-3 and TRBJ1-3): GAGVSQTPSNKVTEKGKYVELRCDPISGHTALYWYRQSLGQGPEFLIYFQGTGAADDSGLPNDRFFAVRPEGSVSTLKIQRTERGDSAVYLCASSLNSGNTIYFGEGSWLTVV.

The CDR3 DNA reads as TGTGCCAGCAGTGAAGGCGGGAGGCACTACAATGAGCAGTTCTTC. Translating it yields CASSEGGRHYNEQFF. The chain uses TRBV6-1 and TRBJ2-1; 8 bases align to TRBD2. CDR1 is MNHNS, CDR2 SASEGT, per germline. CDR3 length equals 15 residues. With V trimmed by 1 base and J by 3 bases, 2 bases remained unmatched.

The rearrangement uses TRBV6-2 or TRBV6-3 and TRBJ1-2; D is possibly TRBD1 (6 bases). There are 14 residues in the CDR3. Germline V lookup: CDR1 MNHEY, CDR2 SVGEGT. V lost 4 bases and J lost 2, with 11 bases in between. CDR3: CASSFNDRNYGYTF. In nucleotides, the CDR3 is TGTGCCAGCAGTTTTAACGACAGGAACTATGGCTACACCTTC.

The chain has TRBV5-6 and TRBJ1-1; no definite D call. In germline, CDR1 is SGHDT, CDR2 YYEEEE. V dropped 2 bases and J dropped 8 bases, with 10 bases sitting between them. This CDR3 spans 12 amino acids. CDR3 bases: TGTGCCAGCAGCTTCGGAGAGCCCGAAGCTTTCTTT. Its protein product is CASSFGEPEAFF.

A word on this clone: The same CDR3 also results from other DNA sequences found in this sample. The V call is TRBV6-2 or TRBV6-3, the J call TRBJ1-1; D gene ambiguous. Trimming cost V 0 bases and J 0 bases, with 8 bases left between them. This CDR3 is 15 amino acids long. The germline gives CDR1 MNHEY, CDR2 SVGEGT. The CDR3 reads CASSYSSLMNTEAFF. Written as DNA, the CDR3 is TGTGCCAGCAGTTACTCTTCACTGATGAACACTGAAGCTTTCTTT.

The CDR3 is CASSLENSPRDTQYF. The CDR3 DNA follows: TGTGCCAGCAGCTTAGAAAACAGCCCTAGGGATACGCAGTATTTT. The rearrangement links TRBV7-2 to TRBJ2-3; D not resolved. From germline, CDR1 is SGHTA and CDR2 FQGNSA. The CDR3 runs 15 residues. V lost 1 base to trimming and J lost 6 bases, with 14 bases between them. Based on the CDR3 plus reference TRBV7-2 and TRBJ2-3, the full variable domain is GAGVSQSPSNKVTEKGKDVELRCDPISGHTALYWYRQSLGQGLEFLIYFQGNSAPDKSGLPSDRFSAERTGGSVSTLTIQRTQQEDSAVYLCASSLENSPRDTQYFGPGTRLTVL.

This clone was observed a few times. The chain links TRBV9 to TRBJ1-3; no clear D. In germline, CDR1 is SGDLS, CDR2 YYNGEE. The CDR3 has 13 amino acids. V was trimmed by 0 bases and J by 2 bases, leaving 3 bases between them. DNA of the CDR3: TGTGCCAGCAGCGTAGGCCCTGGAAACACCATATATTTT. Protein product: CASSVGPGNTIYF.

The V and J genes are TRBV7-2 and TRBJ1-1; D possibly corresponds to TRBD1 (6 bases). The V gene's germline CDR1 is SGHTA and CDR2 FQGNSA. The CDR3 runs 15 residues. V dropped 2 bases and J dropped 3 bases, with 13 bases sitting between them. CDR3 DNA: TGTGCCAGCAGCTTAATGGCAGGGGCATACACTGAAGCTTTCTTT. Protein: CASSLMAGAYTEAFF.

V gene TRBV6-1 combines with J gene TRBJ1-1; D is unclear. Trimming took 0 bases from V and 2 from J, leaving 10 bases between them. The germline V gene has CDR1 MNHNS and CDR2 SASEGT. The CDR3 covers 15 residues. The CDR3 region is CASSEAADPNTEAFF. The CDR3 nucleotides read TGTGCCAGCAGTGAAGCCGCGGACCCAAACACTGAAGCTTTCTTT.

This rearrangement joins TRBV28 to TRBJ1-1; D gene uncertain. V lost 3 bases, J lost 4 bases, and 15 bases lay in between. This CDR3 region has 15 residues. The germline gives CDR1 MDHEN, CDR2 SYDVKM. For the CDR3, the DNA is TGTGCCAGCAGTTTTTTCGGTCCCTTGGGCACTGAAGCTTTCTTT. Translating it yields CASSFFGPLGTEAFF.

V usage is TRBV10-1 and J usage is TRBJ2-3; the match to TRBD2 covers 8 bases. Per germline, CDR1 WNHNN and CDR2 SYGVQD (reference sequence). The trim removed 5 bases at V and 8 bases at J, leaving 15 bases unmatched. The CDR3 sequence is 16 residues long. The CDR3 region is CASSQGREGPIGTQYF. CDR3 in DNA: TGCGCCAGCAGTCAAGGCCGGGAGGGCCCGATCGGTACGCAGTATTTT.

This clone has a single count. The gene calls are TRBV27 and TRBJ2-1; 11 bases are a match to TRBD1. Germline-derived CDR1 and CDR2 are MNHEY and SMNVEV (reference sequence). The CDR3 extends over 15 amino acids. Trimming removed 5 bases from V and 6 bases from J; junction bases left unmatched: 6. DNA for the CDR3: TGTGCCAGCAGTCACGGGACAGGGGGAAGCAATGAGCAGTTCTTC. Amino acid sequence: CASSHGTGGSNEQFF.

The V gene is TRBV27, the J gene TRBJ2-2; tentative D call: TRBD1 (6 bases). The CDR3 is 15 amino acids. Germline loops: CDR1 MNHEY, CDR2 SMNVEV (reference sequence). V dropped 5 bases and J dropped 8 bases, with 18 bases sitting between them. As DNA, the CDR3 is TGTGCCAGCAGTCTAAATACAGGGTATTTGGGGGAGCTGTTTTTT. Translation: CASSLNTGYLGELFF.

J is TRBJ2-3 and V is TRBV5-5; D may be TRBD1 (6 bases). Germline lookup yields CDR1 SGHKS and CDR2 YYEKEE (reference sequence). This CDR3 contains 13 residues. Trimming cost V 2 bases and J 3 bases, with 7 bases left between them. CDR3 amino acids: CASSFRGTDTQYF. The CDR3 DNA reads as TGTGCCAGCAGCTTCAGGGGAACAGATACGCAGTATTTT.

The V and J genes are TRBV30 and TRBJ1-2, with no clear D. The ends were cut back, 5 bases at V and 2 bases at J, with 24 bases in the middle. The V gene's germline CDR1 is GTSNPN and CDR2 SVGIG (reference sequence). CDR3 length: 17 residues. The CDR3 here is CAWEARRLVIGNYGYTF. The CDR3, as DNA: TGTGCCTGGGAAGCTCGGAGACTAGTAATCGGGAACTATGGCTACACCTTC.

V and J are TRBV7-2 and TRBJ1-2; D gene ambiguous. Germline CDR1 and CDR2: SGHTA and FQGNSA. The CDR3 loop spans 15 amino acids. The V end lost 2 bases, the J end lost 0 bases, and 10 bases lay between the germline ends. The CDR3 coding sequence is TGTGCCAGCAGCTTAATGAGTTTACCTAACTATGGCTACACCTTC. It is translated as CASSLMSLPNYGYTF. Full variable domain (rest looked up from reference TRBV7-2 and TRBJ1-2): GAGVSQSPSNKVTEKGKDVELRCDPISGHTALYWYRQSLGQGLEFLIYFQGNSAPDKSGLPSDRFSAERTGGSVSTLTIQRTQQEDSAVYLCASSLMSLPNYGYTFGSGTRLTVV.

The rearrangement links TRBV7-9 to TRBJ2-7; 7 bases map to TRBD1. CDR3 length: 13 residues. CDR1 and CDR2 (germline): SEHNR, FQNEAQ (reference sequence). V dropped 5 bases and J dropped 7; count of bases not matched to a gene: 8. CDR3 amino acids: CASSKTTGMEQYF. The CDR3 DNA reads as TGTGCCAGCAGCAAAACGACAGGGATGGAGCAGTACTTC.

The chain carries TRBV27 and TRBJ2-5, with 7 bases fitting TRBD2. Germline V gene sequence: CDR1 MNHEY, CDR2 SMNVEV (reference sequence). The CDR3 totals 18 residues. V trimming: 4 bases; J trimming: 5 bases; junction bases outside the gene matches: 19. The CDR3 loop is CASSCGVEVRGIGETQYF. The CDR3 DNA follows: TGTGCCAGCAGTTGCGGGGTTGAGGTGCGGGGGATCGGGGAGACCCAGTACTTC.

The chain couples TRBV3-1 (or the pseudogene TRBV3-2) to TRBJ2-5, with 9 nucleotides matching TRBD2. Germline assignment: CDR1 LGHDT and CDR2 YNNKEL (reference sequence). The CDR3 extends over 16 amino acids. Trimming at V came to 4 bases and at J to 1 base, leaving 7 bases not matched to a gene. The CDR3: CASSPPSGILQETQYF. CDR3 sequence (DNA): TGTGCCAGCAGCCCCCCTAGCGGGATACTCCAAGAGACCCAGTACTTC.

Notes on this clone: This CDR3 fails to terminate in the conserved phenylalanine or tryptophan, so it likely reflects a read error. The limits of the CDR3 on the DNA are not certain, so only TCRdb's listed CDR3 is given. The rearrangement uses TRBV21-1 and TRBJ1-4. TRBV21-1 is assigned pseudogene status. From its first to its last residue, the CDR3 has 9 amino acids. CDR3 sequence reads: CASSKWGRR.